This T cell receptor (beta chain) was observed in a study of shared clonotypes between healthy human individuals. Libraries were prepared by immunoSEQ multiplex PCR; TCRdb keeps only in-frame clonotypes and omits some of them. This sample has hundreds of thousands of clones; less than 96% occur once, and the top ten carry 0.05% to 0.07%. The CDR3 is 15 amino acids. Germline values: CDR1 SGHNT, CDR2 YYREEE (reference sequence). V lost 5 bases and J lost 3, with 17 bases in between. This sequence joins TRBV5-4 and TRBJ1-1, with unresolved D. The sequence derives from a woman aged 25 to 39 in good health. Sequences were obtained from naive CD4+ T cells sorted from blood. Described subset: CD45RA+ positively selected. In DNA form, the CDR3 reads TGTGCCAGCAGTTGGGCCACGGGTTTGGACACTGAAGCTTTCTTT. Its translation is CASSWATGLDTEAFF.